This T cell receptor (beta chain) was identified during a study of blood T cell repertoires in COVID-19. Study in general: The study drew acute and convalescent COVID-19 samples from the United States, Italy and Spain.

CDR1 and CDR2 from the germline V gene are SGHAT and FQNNGV. V lost 5 bases, J lost 6 bases, and 8 bases lay in between. This CDR3 comprises 12 residues. The authors' processing: How many nucleated cells were present was estimated from reference gene primer amplification. Produced via immunoSEQ multiplex PCR; TCRdb's table is partial and in-frame only. V, J and clone size derive from that table, while D and trimming were established from the DNA sequence. Found here are about 80,000 clones, approximately 91% of them singletons; the top ten hold 10% to 15%. Sequencing was done on a sample of peripheral blood. The source is a man in his 70s with active or convalescent COVID-19. V gene TRBV11-2 combines with J gene TRBJ2-1; D is possibly TRBD2 (6 bases). CDR3 loop: CASSRDFNEQFF. The CDR3 DNA sequence: TGTGCCAGCAGCCGGGACTTCAATGAGCAGTTCTTC.